This T cell receptor beta chain came from a study of regulatory T cells in long-lasting Graves disease. On this clonotype itself: Its cognate antigen is unknown.

Germline CDR1 is KGHDR and CDR2 is SFDVKD. CDR3 size: 12 residues. Trimming shortened V by 2 bases and J by 8 bases, and 8 bases separated the two germline ends. Study-wide findings and caveats: TRBV28 was favored in persistent disease, as were TRBJ1-2 and TRBJ2-5.

The time point: newly diagnosed GD, antithyroid drugs for less than 3 months. Researchers made the TCR library from RNA that was extracted from PBMCs. With iRepertoire HTBI primers and Arm-PCR of CDR3 regions, TCR beta libraries were built. Methods used by the authors: Identification across samples found some 60 TRBV and some 13 TRBJ segments. TCRdb used MiXCR to reprocess the multiplex PCR reads, holding one entry per CDR3 protein. These V and J calls rely on TCRdb rather than the paper's analysis. The data contain approximately 470,000 distinct CDR3 sequences, 16% of them singletons. These sequences were also reported in another study, on T cells in Graves' hyperthyroidism and ophthalmopathy.

This chain links TRBV24-1 with TRBJ1-2; D is unclear. This sample comprised peripheral blood mononuclear cells (PBMCs), obtained at new diagnosis, from a patient treated with antithyroid drugs. The source is a middle-aged man with Graves disease. CDR3 bases: TGTGCCACCAGTGATTGGATGGGAGGCTACACCTTC. It specifies CATSDWMGGYTF.